What follows are 30 T cell receptor beta chains derived from one specimen sequenced in a study of cytomegalovirus exposure and HLA in healthy donors. Researchers ran the PCR with 60 Vbeta and 13 Jbeta primers. Assay used: immunoSEQ multiplex PCR; TCRdb lists only in-frame clones, some missing. The sample gives fewer than 85,000 clones, around 70% of which show up once; 11% is in the top ten. The sequenced material came from PBMCs. The receptors here all came from a woman aged 40-49 years in good health and CMV-seropositive.

CDR3 protein: CASSLTIDRPGGYTF. The DNA of the CDR3 is TGTGCCAGCAGCCTCACCATCGACAGGCCGGGGGGCTACACCTTC. J is TRBJ1-2 and V is TRBV28, with D possibly matching TRBD1 (6 bases). This CDR3 is built from 15 residues. Germline CDR1 MDHEN, CDR2 SYDVKM. V was shortened by 6 bases and J by 8 bases, with 22 bases between the two germline ends.

The CDR3 DNA sequence: TGTGCCAGCAGCTCCCGGACTAGCGGCTACGAGCAGTACTTC. Protein sequence: CASSSRTSGYEQYF. The rearrangement links TRBV7-9 to TRBJ2-7, with 10 bases that match TRBD2. This CDR3 is 14 amino acids long. V lost 4 bases, J lost 3 bases, and 3 bases stayed unmatched. The V gene's germline CDR1 is SEHNR and CDR2 FQNEAQ (reference sequence).

This clone was observed a handful of times. The J gene is TRBJ1-2, the V gene TRBV6-1; possibly TRBD1 for D (5 bases). This CDR3 has 13 amino acids. Germline values: CDR1 MNHNS, CDR2 SASEGT. V lost 5 bases and J 8 bases, leaving 15 bases between the germline ends. CDR3 sequence: CASSQGGAAGYTF. The DNA for the CDR3 is TGTGCCAGCAGTCAGGGAGGTGCGGCAGGCTACACCTTC.

The chain links TRBV6-1 to TRBJ1-1; no firm D call. Germline CDR1 and CDR2: MNHNS and SASEGT. The CDR3 has 13 residues. V was pared by 5 bases and J by 1 base, with 8 bases between. The CDR3 DNA is TGTGCCAGCAGTAGAAACTGGAACACTGAAGCTTTCTTT. Translation: CASSRNWNTEAFF.

This sequence joins TRBV7-9 and TRBJ1-2, with TRBD1 matching over 7 bases. Germline trimming cut 5 bases from V and 6 bases from J; bases unmatched to any gene: 6. CDR3 size: 13 residues. CDR1 SEHNR and CDR2 FQNEAQ come from the germline V gene (reference sequence). CDR3 coding DNA: TGTGCCAGCAGCCTAGAGACAGGGAATGGCTACACCTTC. It yields the protein CASSLETGNGYTF.

The rearrangement links TRBV15 to TRBJ2-3, with 7 nucleotides matching TRBD1. There are 13 residues in the CDR3. Losses at the gene ends were 6 bases for V and 3 bases for J; bases not matched to a gene: 3. Germline assignment: CDR1 LNHNV and CDR2 YYDKDF (reference sequence). The CDR3 DNA sequence: TGTGCCACCAGGGACAGGTGGACAGATACGCAGTATTTT. Translating it yields CATRDRWTDTQYF.

The chain uses TRBV30 and TRBJ1-1; 12 bases align to TRBD1. Germline V gene lookup returns CDR1 GTSNPN and CDR2 SVGIG (reference sequence). The CDR3 runs 13 residues. With 4 bases clipped from V and 10 bases from J, the junction kept 7 bases outside the gene matches. For the CDR3, the DNA is TGTGCCTGGATCGGGACAGGGGGCTTAGTAGCTTTCTTT. It yields the protein CAWIGTGGLVAFF.

The chain couples TRBV4-3 to TRBJ2-1; a possible D gene is TRBD2 (6 bases). This CDR3 is built from 17 residues. Germline lookup yields CDR1 LGHNA and CDR2 YSLEER. Trimming left V 0 bases short and J 5 bases short, with 17 bases between. The CDR3 is CASSQDEAGRNHNEQFF. CDR3 in DNA: TGCGCCAGCAGCCAAGATGAGGCGGGGAGAAACCACAATGAGCAGTTCTTC.

This rearrangement joins TRBV2 to TRBJ1-4; tentatively, D is TRBD1 (6 bases). Looked up from germline, CDR1 is SNHLY and CDR2 is FYNNEI. The CDR3 is 14 residues long. Trimming took off 9 bases at V and 4 bases at J, with 15 bases between the two ends. The CDR3 region is CASIQGVGNEKLFF. For the CDR3, the DNA is TGTGCCAGTATACAGGGTGTGGGTAATGAAAAACTGTTTTTT.

The rearrangement uses TRBV15 and TRBJ1-1; 8 bases fit TRBD1. CDR1 and CDR2 from the germline V gene are LNHNV and YYDKDF (reference sequence). The CDR3 has 14 amino acids. V lost 1 base and J lost 8; bases outside the gene matches: 6. The CDR3 nucleotides read TGTGCCACCAGCAGAGGCGGACAGGGACCAGAAGCTTTCTTT. It is translated as CATSRGGQGPEAFF.

As for this clone: A junction boundary mismatches the germline segment, possibly from a read error. The chain recombines TRBV7-8 with TRBJ1-2; TRBD1 agrees at 7 bases. Germline V CDR1 and CDR2: SGHVS, FQNEAQ. The CDR3 consists of 13 residues. The CDR3, as DNA: TGTGCCAGCAGCCAGACAGGGATTTATGGCTACCCCTTC. This codes for CASSQTGIYGYPF.

This clone was seen a few times. This chain connects TRBV2 to TRBJ1-5; no clear D gene. This CDR3 has 13 amino acids. Trimming removed 3 bases at V and 7 bases at J, with 10 bases between. Germline V gene lookup returns CDR1 SNHLY and CDR2 FYNNEI. The CDR3 loop reads CASSDRASQPQHF. The CDR3 nucleotides read TGTGCCAGCAGTGATCGAGCAAGCCAGCCCCAGCATTTT. Filled out from reference TRBV2 and TRBJ1-5, the complete variable domain reads EPEVTQTPSHQVTQMGQEVILRCVPISNHLYFYWYRQILGQKVEFLVSFYNNEISEKSEIFDDQFSVERPDGSNFTLKIRSTKLEDSAMYFCASSDRASQPQHFGDGTRLSIL.

The genes are TRBV28 and TRBJ1-5; maybe TRBD1 (6 bases). V lost 7 bases, J lost 10 bases, and 20 bases lay in between. Germline V gene data show CDR1 as MDHEN and CDR2 as SYDVKM. CDR3 size: 14 residues. The CDR3: CASISSPGDIPQHF. The CDR3 DNA is TGTGCCAGCATATCTTCCCCAGGGGATATTCCCCAGCATTTT.

This rearrangement joins TRBV2 to TRBJ1-3, with D possibly TRBD1 on 5 matching bases. This CDR3 region has 13 residues. Germline assignment: CDR1 SNHLY and CDR2 FYNNEI. V gave up 11 bases and J gave up 1 base, with 12 bases separating them. CDR3 coding DNA: TGTGCCGGGAGGGAGGGGTCTGGAAACACCATATATTTT. Residues: CAGREGSGNTIYF. Drawing the rest from reference TRBV2 and TRBJ1-3, the complete variable domain is EPEVTQTPSHQVTQMGQEVILRCVPISNHLYFYWYRQILGQKVEFLVSFYNNEISEKSEIFDDQFSVERPDGSNFTLKIRSTKLEDSAMYFCAGREGSGNTIYFGEGSWLTVV.

This clone was observed a few times. The gene calls are TRBV6-1 and TRBJ2-7; TRBD1 matches 7 bases. Germline assignment: CDR1 MNHNS and CDR2 SASEGT. Trimming removed 7 bases from V and 3 bases from J; junction bases left unmatched: 3. CDR3 length: 12 amino acids. CDR3 DNA sequence: TGTGCCAGCAATGGGGACAGCTACGAGCAGTACTTC. Protein sequence: CASNGDSYEQYF.

J is TRBJ1-1 and V is TRBV30, with TRBD1 identical over 7 bases. Losses at the gene ends were 3 bases for V and 4 bases for J; bases not matched to a gene: 5. The CDR3 covers 13 residues. The germline gives CDR1 GTSNPN, CDR2 SVGIG (reference sequence). The CDR3 region is CAWSRAGGTEAFF. Written as DNA, the CDR3 is TGTGCCTGGAGCCGGGCAGGGGGCACTGAAGCTTTCTTT.

CDR3 sequence (DNA): TGTGCCACCAGCAGAGATACAGCAGGGGTTACCAATCAGCCCCAGCATTTT. It specifies CATSRDTAGVTNQPQHF. This chain connects TRBV15 to TRBJ1-5; tentative D call: TRBD1 (6 bases). V dropped 0 bases and J dropped 3 bases, with 15 bases sitting between them. Germline lookup yields CDR1 LNHNV and CDR2 YYDKDF (reference sequence). The CDR3 has 17 amino acids.

This clone was observed a few times. The J gene is TRBJ1-5, the V gene TRBV10-3; D is undetermined. This CDR3 comprises 13 residues. V was trimmed by 2 bases and J by 5 bases, leaving 7 bases between them. In germline, CDR1 is ENHRY, CDR2 SYGVKD. CDR3 sequence reads: CAISEGLYQPQHF. The CDR3 DNA sequence: TGTGCCATCAGTGAGGGCCTCTATCAGCCCCAGCATTTT.

This clone was picked up a small number of times. The chain is built from TRBV4-3 and TRBJ1-1; perhaps TRBD1 as D (5 bases). Germline CDR1 reads LGHNA; CDR2 reads YSLEER. V lost 3 bases and J lost 1, with 12 bases in between. The CDR3 is made up of 15 amino acids. The CDR3 loop reads CASSHHGGANTEAFF. CDR3 in DNA: TGCGCCAGCAGCCACCACGGCGGGGCGAACACTGAAGCTTTCTTT.

The rearrangement links TRBV30 to TRBJ1-6, with D perhaps matching TRBD1 (5 bases). Germline values: CDR1 GTSNPN, CDR2 SVGIG (reference sequence). The length of the CDR3 is 17 residues. The V gene lost 0 bases and the J gene lost 7 bases, with 19 bases spanning the gap. The CDR3, as DNA: TGTGCCTGGAGTGTAGCCCCTCCCGGACAAAACAATTCACCCCTCCACTTT. This translates into CAWSVAPPGQNNSPLHF.

The V call is TRBV19, the J call TRBJ1-1; perhaps TRBD1 as D (6 bases). V was pared by 4 bases and J by 4 bases, with 10 bases between. Germline lookup yields CDR1 LNHDA and CDR2 SQIVND (reference sequence). The CDR3 consists of 13 residues. Written as DNA, the CDR3 is TGTGCCAGTAGTAAATACAGGGTCACTGAAGCTTTCTTT. Translating it yields CASSKYRVTEAFF.

This clone has just one count. This chain connects TRBV4-1 to TRBJ2-3; 7 positions agree with TRBD1. The CDR3 has 16 residues. Unmatched junction bases numbered 4, after V lost 1 base and J lost 0 bases. Germline assignment: CDR1 MGHRA and CDR2 YSYEKL. As DNA, the CDR3 is TGCGCCAGCAGCCAAGTAAAGGGGGCTAGCACAGATACGCAGTATTTT. Its translation: CASSQVKGASTDTQYF.

This clone was picked up one time. The V call is TRBV6-1, the J call TRBJ1-3; 9 nucleotides match TRBD1. Per the germline V gene, CDR1 is MNHNS and CDR2 is SASEGT. This CDR3 contains 14 residues. The J segment lost 6 bases and the V segment lost 5 bases, leaving 5 bases of the junction unmatched. CDR3 sequence: CASSTGTGLNTIYF. CDR3 in DNA: TGTGCCAGCAGTACCGGGACAGGGTTAAACACCATATATTTT.

The gene calls are TRBV13 and TRBJ1-5; no clear D. Deletions cut 0 bases from V and 3 bases from J, with 6 bases between. This CDR3 has 14 amino acids. Germline assignment: CDR1 PRHDT and CDR2 FYEKMQ (reference sequence). CDR3 residues: CASSLGRYNQPQHF. CDR3 coding DNA: TGTGCCAGCAGCTTAGGACGGTACAATCAGCCCCAGCATTTT.

V usage is TRBV15 and J usage is TRBJ1-4, with a weak D call TRBD1 (5 bases). The length of the CDR3 is 18 residues. The V gene's germline CDR1 is LNHNV and CDR2 YYDKDF (reference sequence). Between the trimmed V and J ends, which lost 5 bases and 5 bases, there was a span of 24 bases. CDR3 sequence reads: CATSGRIIRASMNEKLFF. CDR3 bases: TGTGCCACCAGCGGCAGGATAATCAGGGCGTCCATGAATGAAAAACTGTTTTTT.

CDR3 sequence: CACAGADTQYF. The CDR3 coding sequence is TGTGCCTGCGCGGGGGCAGATACGCAGTATTTT. The chain carries TRBV30 and TRBJ2-3, with 7 bases matching TRBD2. The CDR3 spans 11 residues. V dropped 6 bases and J dropped 4; count of bases not matched to a gene: 1. CDR1 is GTSNPN and CDR2 is SVGIG in the germline V gene (reference sequence).

This clone was observed a few times. The rearrangement uses TRBV7-9 and TRBJ2-3; no firm D call. V lost 5 bases to trimming and J lost 4 bases, with 7 bases between them. There are 12 residues in the CDR3. Germline V gene lookup returns CDR1 SEHNR and CDR2 FQNEAQ (reference sequence). The CDR3 sequence: CASSPTADTQYF. CDR3 bases: TGTGCCAGCAGCCCCACGGCAGATACGCAGTATTTT.

This clone has only a few counts. The rearrangement joins TRBV10-2 to TRBJ2-7; 9 positions match TRBD2. J was trimmed by 4 bases and V by 6 bases; bases with no gene match: 10. The CDR3 is 15 residues long. CDR1 and CDR2 (germline): WSHSY, SAAADI. The CDR3 DNA reads TGCGCCAGCAGGAACCTGGCGGGAGGGGATTACGAGCAGTACTTC. The encoded protein is CASRNLAGGDYEQYF.

Comment on this clone: A read error may produce the germline difference seen at one junction end. The chain has TRBV9 and TRBJ1-2; no reliable D call. CDR1 and CDR2 (germline): SGDLS, YYNGEE. This CDR3 spans 13 amino acids. The CDR3, as DNA: TGTGCCAGCAGCGTGACTTCTAACTATGGCTACCCCTTC. Protein product: CASSVTSNYGYPF.

V gene TRBV10-3 combines with J gene TRBJ2-7; 9 positions agree with TRBD1. The CDR3 loop spans 13 amino acids. From germline, CDR1 is ENHRY and CDR2 SYGVKD. J was trimmed by 2 bases and V by 9 bases; bases with no gene match: 5. The CDR3 DNA is TGTGCCATTTGGGACAGGGAAGCCTACGAGCAGTACTTC. Translation gives CAIWDREAYEQYF.